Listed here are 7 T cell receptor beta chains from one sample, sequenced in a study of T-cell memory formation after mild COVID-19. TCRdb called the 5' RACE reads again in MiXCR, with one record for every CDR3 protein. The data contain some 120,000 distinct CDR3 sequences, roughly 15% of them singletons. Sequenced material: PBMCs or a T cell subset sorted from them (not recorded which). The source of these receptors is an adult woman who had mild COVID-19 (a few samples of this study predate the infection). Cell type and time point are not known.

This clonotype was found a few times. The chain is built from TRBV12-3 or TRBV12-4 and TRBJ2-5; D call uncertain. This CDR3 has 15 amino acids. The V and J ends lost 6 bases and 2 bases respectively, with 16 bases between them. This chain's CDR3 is CASSPSPVRQETQYF. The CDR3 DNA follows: TGTGCCAGCAGCCCGAGCCCCGTTAGGCAAGAGACCCAGTACTTC.

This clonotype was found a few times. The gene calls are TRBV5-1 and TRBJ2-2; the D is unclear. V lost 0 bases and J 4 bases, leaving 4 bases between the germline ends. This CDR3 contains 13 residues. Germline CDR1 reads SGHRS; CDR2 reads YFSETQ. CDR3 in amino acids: CASSLARTGELFF. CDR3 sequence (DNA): TGCGCCAGCAGCTTGGCACGCACCGGGGAGCTGTTTTTT.

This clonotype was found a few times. The CDR3 nucleotides read TGTGCCTGGCACGTCGGGCTAGCGGGCAACTACGAGCAGTACTTC. Protein product: CAWHVGLAGNYEQYF. This chain uses TRBV30 with TRBJ2-7; TRBD2 matches at 8 bases. Germline values: CDR1 GTSNPN, CDR2 SVGIG (reference sequence). J gave up 3 bases and V 5 bases, and 12 bases lay outside the gene matches. The CDR3 consists of 15 residues.

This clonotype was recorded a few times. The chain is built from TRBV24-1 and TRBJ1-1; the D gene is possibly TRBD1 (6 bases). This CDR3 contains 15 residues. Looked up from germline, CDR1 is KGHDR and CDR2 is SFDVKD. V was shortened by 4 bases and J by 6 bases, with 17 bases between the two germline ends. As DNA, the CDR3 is TGTGCCACCAGTGACGGGGGCAGGGCGATCCCTGAAGCTTTCTTT. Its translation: CATSDGGRAIPEAFF.

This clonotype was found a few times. In DNA, the CDR3 is TGTGCCAGCAGTTTATCCCAGGGTTGGGTGAATGAGCAGTTCTTC. This translates into CASSLSQGWVNEQFF. V is TRBV27 and J is TRBJ2-1; TRBD1 is a possible D gene (5 bases). The germline V and J ends were trimmed by 0 bases and 7 bases, with 13 bases remaining between them. Germline CDR1 and CDR2: MNHEY and SMNVEV (reference sequence). The length of the CDR3 is 15 residues.

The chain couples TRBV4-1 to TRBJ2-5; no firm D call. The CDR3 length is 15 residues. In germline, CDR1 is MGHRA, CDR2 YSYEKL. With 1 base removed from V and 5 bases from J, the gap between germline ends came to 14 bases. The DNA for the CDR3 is TGCGCCAGCAGCCAAGCCCTGAAGGGTGGGGAGACCCAGTACTTC. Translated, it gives CASSQALKGGETQYF.

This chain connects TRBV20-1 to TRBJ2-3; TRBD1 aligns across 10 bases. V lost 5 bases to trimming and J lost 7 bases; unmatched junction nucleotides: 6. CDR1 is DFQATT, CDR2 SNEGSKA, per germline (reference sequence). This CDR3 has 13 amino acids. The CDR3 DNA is TGCAGTGCTCCGGACAGGGGGATAAATACGCAGTATTTT. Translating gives CSAPDRGINTQYF.